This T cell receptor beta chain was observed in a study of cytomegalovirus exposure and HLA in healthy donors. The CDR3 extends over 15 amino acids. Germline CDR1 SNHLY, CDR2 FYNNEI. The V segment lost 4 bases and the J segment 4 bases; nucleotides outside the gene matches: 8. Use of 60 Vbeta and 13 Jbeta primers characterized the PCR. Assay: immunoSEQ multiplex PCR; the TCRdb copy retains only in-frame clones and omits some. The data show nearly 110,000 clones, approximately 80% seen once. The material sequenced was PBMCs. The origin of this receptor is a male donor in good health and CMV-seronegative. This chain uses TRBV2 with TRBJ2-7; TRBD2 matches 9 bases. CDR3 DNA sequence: TGTGCCAGCAGTGTAGGGGCTAGCGGGACTTACGAGCAGTACTTC. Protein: CASSVGASGTYEQYF.